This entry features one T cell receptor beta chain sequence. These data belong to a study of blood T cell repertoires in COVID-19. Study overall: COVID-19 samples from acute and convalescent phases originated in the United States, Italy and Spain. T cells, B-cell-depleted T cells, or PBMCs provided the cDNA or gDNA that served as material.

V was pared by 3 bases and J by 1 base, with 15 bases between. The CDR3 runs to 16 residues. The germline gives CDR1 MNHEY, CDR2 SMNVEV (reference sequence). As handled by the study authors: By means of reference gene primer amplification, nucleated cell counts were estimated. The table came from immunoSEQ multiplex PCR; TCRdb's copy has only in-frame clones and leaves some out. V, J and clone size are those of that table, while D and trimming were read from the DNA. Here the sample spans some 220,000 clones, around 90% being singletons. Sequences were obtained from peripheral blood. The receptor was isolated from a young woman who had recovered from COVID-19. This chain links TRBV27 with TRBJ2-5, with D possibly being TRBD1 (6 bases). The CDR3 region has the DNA TGTGCCAGCAGTTTCCTCGGACAGAATCTCCAAGAGACCCAGTACTTC. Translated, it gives CASSFLGQNLQETQYF.